Below, 4 T cell receptor beta chains from the same sample are listed, as sequenced in a study of blood T cell repertoires in COVID-19. Libraries were prepared by immunoSEQ multiplex PCR; TCRdb keeps only in-frame clonotypes and omits some of them. This sample has more than 200,000 clones; about 86% occur once, and the top ten carry 7% to 10%. Sequencing input: peripheral blood. These receptors were taken from a woman aged 50 to 60 with acute or convalescent COVID-19.

The V gene is TRBV3-1 (or the pseudogene TRBV3-2), the J gene TRBJ2-5; 7 bases map to TRBD1. The germline gives CDR1 LGHDT, CDR2 YNNKEL (reference sequence). Unmatched junction bases numbered 12, after V lost 4 bases and J lost 4 bases. CDR3 length equals 16 residues. The CDR3 loop is CASSLLGDRETETQYF. The CDR3 region has the DNA TGTGCCAGCAGCCTCCTAGGTGACAGGGAAACAGAGACCCAGTACTTC.

This rearrangement joins TRBV19 to TRBJ2-7, with TRBD2 matching over 7 bases. In germline, CDR1 is LNHDA, CDR2 SQIVND (reference sequence). J was trimmed by 6 bases and V by 2 bases; bases with no gene match: 16. The CDR3 runs to 17 residues. CDR3: CASSIRGHAGERGEQYF. The CDR3 DNA sequence: TGTGCCAGTAGTATAAGAGGGCACGCGGGAGAGAGAGGCGAGCAGTACTTC.

This clone was seen a handful of times. V and J are TRBV11-3 and TRBJ2-2; 8 nucleotides agree with TRBD2. The CDR3 is 15 amino acids. Per germline, CDR1 SGHNT and CDR2 YENEEA. With V trimmed by 4 bases and J by 7 bases, 8 bases remained unmatched. CDR3: CASSSGAGDGGELFF. Here the CDR3 DNA reads TGTGCCAGCAGCTCGGGAGCGGGAGACGGCGGGGAGCTGTTTTTT. Looking up the rest from reference TRBV11-3 and TRBJ2-2 gives the full variable domain: EAGVVQSPRYKIIEKKQPVAFWCNPISGHNTLYWYLQNLGQGPELLIRYENEEAVDDSQLPKDRFSAERLKGVDSTLKIQPAELGDSAVYLCASSSGAGDGGELFFGEGSRLTVL.

The chain links TRBV12-5 to TRBJ2-3; the match to TRBD2 covers 9 bases. The CDR3 totals 18 residues. Germline assignment: CDR1 LGHNT and CDR2 FRNRAP. With V trimmed by 1 base and J by 9 bases, 17 bases remained unmatched. The CDR3 here is CASGLAPSSSGAGGTQYF. The CDR3, as DNA: TGTGCTAGTGGTTTGGCCCCCTCCAGCTCCGGAGCGGGAGGCACGCAGTATTTT.